This TCR beta chain appears in the sequencing data of a study of T cells after yellow fever vaccination. The CDR3 has 14 amino acids. Germline V gene sequence: CDR1 MNHEY, CDR2 SVGEGT. Unmatched junction bases numbered 9, after V lost 7 bases and J lost 7 bases. MiXCR was run by TCRdb on the 5' RACE reads, yielding one entry per CDR3 protein. The data hold around 400,000 distinct CDR3 sequences, with roughly 12% observed a single time. The TCR was taken from a man aged 18-30 years who received the YFV17D yellow fever vaccine. The source was PBMCs, collected on the day of the first yellow fever vaccination. The genes are TRBV6-2 or TRBV6-3 and TRBJ2-1, with 8 bases lining up with TRBD2. CDR3 bases: TGTGCCAGCATACGCGGGGGGTCTGTGAATGAGCAGTTCTTC. Encoded protein: CASIRGGSVNEQFF.